This T cell receptor beta chain was identified during a study of shared clonotypes between healthy human individuals. Unsorted PBMC samples were amplified in replicate PCRs containing roughly 0.3 ug DNA, about 30,000 T cell genomes. The table came from immunoSEQ multiplex PCR; TCRdb's copy has only in-frame clones and leaves some out. The sample has fewer than 600,000 clones; roughly four fifths are singletons. The germline V gene has CDR1 SEHNR and CDR2 FQNEAQ (reference sequence). The CDR3 runs to 15 residues. With V trimmed by 8 bases and J by 6 bases, 12 bases remained unmatched. Input material: PBMCs. This receptor was taken from a woman between 40 and 55 years old in good health. Some clones in this sample may be carry-over from other donors' samples. The chain links TRBV7-9 to TRBJ2-1; 8 bases are shared with TRBD2. The CDR3 sequence is CASWGLREGRNEQFF. As DNA, the CDR3 is TGTGCCAGCTGGGGCCTCCGGGAGGGCCGCAATGAGCAGTTCTTC.